These 25 T cell receptor beta chains originate from one sample sequenced in a study of blood T cell repertoires in COVID-19. The assay was immunoSEQ multiplex PCR, and TCRdb's table has in-frame clones only and misses some. Of approximately 270,000 clones in the sample, nearly 90% are singletons; the top ten hold around 3%. Sequencing was done on a sample of peripheral blood. All receptors come from a man aged 18-30 years with active or convalescent COVID-19.

V gene TRBV6-5 combines with J gene TRBJ1-2; tentative D call: TRBD1 (5 bases). Deletions cut 4 bases from V and 4 bases from J, with 13 bases between. Germline values: CDR1 MNHEY, CDR2 SVGAGI. The CDR3 is 14 residues long. The CDR3 spells CASSFTTDVYGYTF. The CDR3 bases are TGTGCCAGCAGTTTCACGACAGACGTCTATGGCTACACCTTC.

A single count supports this clone. The chain couples TRBV5-1 to TRBJ2-5; 10 bases fit TRBD2. The V and J ends lost 0 bases and 0 bases, in that order; junction bases with no gene match: 8. Germline V gives CDR1 SGHRS, CDR2 YFSETQ. The CDR3 sequence is 18 residues long. The CDR3 DNA reads as TGCGCCAGCAGCTTGGGTGCCGTAGCGGGGGGCGACCAAGAGACCCAGTACTTC. This translates into CASSLGAVAGGDQETQYF.

The chain has TRBV9 and TRBJ2-3, with 7 bases that match TRBD2. Germline V lookup: CDR1 SGDLS, CDR2 YYNGEE. This CDR3 spans 15 amino acids. Unmatched junction bases numbered 8, after V lost 5 bases and J lost 2 bases. CDR3 amino acids: CASSFTSEYTDTQYF. The CDR3, as DNA: TGTGCCAGCAGTTTTACTAGCGAGTACACAGATACGCAGTATTTT.

V and J are TRBV5-1 and TRBJ1-6; the D is unclear. V dropped 0 bases and J dropped 8 bases, with 15 bases sitting between them. CDR1 is SGHRS, CDR2 YFSETQ, per germline. The CDR3 runs 16 residues. In nucleotides, the CDR3 is TGCGCCAGCAGCTTGGATGGCAGTTTGAGGGATTCACCCCTCCACTTT. Protein sequence: CASSLDGSLRDSPLHF. Full variable domain (rest looked up from reference TRBV5-1 and TRBJ1-6): KAGVTQTPRYLIKTRGQQVTLSCSPISGHRSVSWYQQTPGQGLQFLFEYFSETQRNKGNFPGRFSGRQFSNSRSEMNVSTLELGDSALYLCASSLDGSLRDSPLHFGNGTRLTVT.

The V call is TRBV18, the J call TRBJ2-4; 8 nucleotides align to TRBD1. CDR1 is KGHSH and CDR2 is LQKENI in the germline V gene. The trim removed 6 bases at V and 7 bases at J, leaving 11 bases unmatched. CDR3 length equals 15 residues. The CDR3 coding sequence is TGTGCCAGCTCTTCAGCGGGCACAGGGGGGAACATTCAGTACTTC. Translation: CASSSAGTGGNIQYF.

V usage is TRBV7-2 and J usage is TRBJ2-5; 7 positions match TRBD1. This CDR3 contains 14 residues. V lost 5 bases to trimming and J lost 5 bases; unmatched junction nucleotides: 8. CDR1 is SGHTA and CDR2 is FQGNSA in the germline V gene. CDR3 region: CASSGRTGSETQYF. DNA of the CDR3: TGTGCCAGCAGCGGACGGACAGGATCGGAGACCCAGTACTTC.

The chain is built from TRBV6-5 and TRBJ2-7; TRBD1 is a possible D gene (5 bases). Trimming removed 6 bases from V and 4 bases from J, with 10 bases in between. The CDR3 consists of 12 residues. CDR1 and CDR2 from the germline V gene are MNHEY and SVGAGI. The CDR3 spells CASRYPGYEQYF. The CDR3 DNA reads as TGTGCCAGCAGGTACCCAGGGTACGAGCAGTACTTC.

The chain joins TRBV3-1 (or the pseudogene TRBV3-2) to TRBJ1-5, with D possibly matching TRBD1 (5 bases). Per the germline V gene, CDR1 is LGHDT and CDR2 is YNNKEL (reference sequence). Trimming removed 5 bases from V and 9 bases from J, with 11 bases in between. The CDR3 runs to 12 residues. For the CDR3, the DNA is TGTGCCAGCAGCTCATCCCAGGGGCCCCAGCATTTT. Its translation is CASSSSQGPQHF.

In its sample, this clone was seen once. V is TRBV28 and J is TRBJ2-5; 10 bases fit TRBD1. There are 16 residues in the CDR3. Germline V lookup: CDR1 MDHEN, CDR2 SYDVKM. Germline trimming cut 6 bases from V and 4 bases from J; bases unmatched to any gene: 11. The CDR3 nucleotides are TGTGCCAGCAGCTCTCTGACAGGGGGCGCGCGAGAGACCCAGTACTTC. Translated, it gives CASSSLTGGARETQYF.

CDR3 in amino acids: CASSLASFTDTQYF. The CDR3 DNA follows: TGTGCCAGCAGCTTAGCTTCCTTCACAGATACGCAGTATTTT. The V and J genes are TRBV13 and TRBJ2-3; D is unresolved. In germline, CDR1 is PRHDT, CDR2 FYEKMQ (reference sequence). The CDR3 consists of 14 residues. V gave up 1 base and J gave up 2 bases, with 7 bases separating them. Together with reference TRBV13 and TRBJ2-3, the CDR3 gives the full variable domain: AAGVIQSPRHLIKEKRETATLKCYPIPRHDTVYWYQQGPGQDPQFLISFYEKMQSDKGSIPDRFSAQQFSDYHSELNMSSLELGDSALYFCASSLASFTDTQYFGPGTRLTVL.

The gene calls are TRBV21-1 and TRBJ2-3; the table names TRBD2, a call not compared with the DNA. TRBV21-1 is labeled a pseudogene. The CDR3 is made up of 18 amino acids. This chain's CDR3 is CASRNSGRACLGTDTQYF. The CDR3 DNA follows: TGTGCCAGCAGGAATAGCGGGAGGGCTTGTTTGGGAACAGATACGCAGTATTTT.

The genes are TRBV18 and TRBJ2-5, with no clear D. The V end lost 2 bases, the J end lost 5 bases, and 18 bases lay between the germline ends. Germline V gene data show CDR1 as KGHSH and CDR2 as LQKENI. This CDR3 is 16 amino acids long. Here the CDR3 reads CASSPIVAGGLETQYF. CDR3 DNA: TGTGCCAGCTCACCAATAGTGGCCGGCGGCTTGGAGACCCAGTACTTC.

V gene TRBV19 combines with J gene TRBJ2-1, with TRBD1 matching 7 bases. The CDR3 totals 15 residues. Germline loops: CDR1 LNHDA, CDR2 SQIVND (reference sequence). J was trimmed by 4 bases and V by 4 bases; bases with no gene match: 7. CDR3 sequence reads: CASSRDSLFYNEQFF. The CDR3 region has the DNA TGTGCCAGTAGTAGGGACAGTTTATTTTACAATGAGCAGTTCTTC.

The rearrangement uses TRBV7-2 and TRBJ1-5; 8 positions match TRBD1. Trimming cost V 1 base and J 6 bases; bases outside gene matches: 5. The CDR3 extends over 15 amino acids. CDR1 and CDR2 (germline): SGHTA, FQGNSA. This CDR3 reads CASSLDPGGGQPQHF. CDR3 DNA sequence: TGTGCCAGCAGCTTAGACCCAGGGGGCGGTCAGCCCCAGCATTTT.

J is TRBJ2-7 and V is TRBV10-3, with TRBD2 matching 11 bases. The CDR3 has 13 residues. Germline V gene data show CDR1 as ENHRY and CDR2 as SYGVKD. V shed 8 bases and J 3 bases; nucleotides not matched to a gene: 3. The CDR3 reads CAILTSGSYEQYF. CDR3 sequence (DNA): TGTGCCATCCTAACTAGCGGGAGCTACGAGCAGTACTTC.

The chain recombines TRBV5-4 with TRBJ1-1, with 7 bases matching TRBD1. The CDR3 is 14 residues long. The germline V gene has CDR1 SGHNT and CDR2 YYREEE (reference sequence). J lost 3 bases, V lost 3 bases, and 5 bases had no gene match. The CDR3 nucleotides are TGTGCCAGCAGCTCCCGACAGGGATACACTGAAGCTTTCTTT. Translated, it gives CASSSRQGYTEAFF.

The gene calls are TRBV21-1 and TRBJ2-7; the DNA was not compared with TRBD2, the D call given in the table. TRBV21-1 is a known pseudogene. There are 15 residues in the CDR3. CDR3 sequence reads: CASYGTLGATPEQYF. CDR3 DNA: TGTGCCAGCTATGGGACTCTAGGGGCAACTCCCGAGCAGTACTTC.

V is TRBV10-3 and J is TRBJ1-1; 7 nucleotides agree with TRBD1. J was trimmed by 0 bases and V by 10 bases; bases with no gene match: 5. From germline, CDR1 is ENHRY and CDR2 SYGVKD. The CDR3 spans 13 residues. The CDR3 region has the DNA TGTGCCAGCACCCAGGGGGTGAACACTGAAGCTTTCTTT. Amino acids: CASTQGVNTEAFF.

The chain uses TRBV19 and TRBJ1-1; TRBD1 is a possible D gene (6 bases). The CDR3 runs to 13 residues. Looked up from germline, CDR1 is LNHDA and CDR2 is SQIVND (reference sequence). Between the trimmed V and J ends, which lost 5 bases and 1 base, there was a span of 8 bases. DNA for the CDR3: TGTGCCAGTAGTTTGGACAGGAACACTGAAGCTTTCTTT. Protein product: CASSLDRNTEAFF.

The CDR3: CASSSDRGRGYTF. The CDR3, as DNA: TGTGCCAGCAGTTCTGACAGGGGTAGGGGCTACACCTTC. J is TRBJ1-2 and V is TRBV6-6; 8 positions agree with TRBD1. V dropped 4 bases and J dropped 8; count of bases not matched to a gene: 6. This CDR3 comprises 13 residues. Germline loops: CDR1 MNHNY, CDR2 SVGAGI (reference sequence).

The CDR3 protein is CASSLRQGAYEQYF. The DNA for the CDR3 is TGTGCCAGCAGTTTACGACAGGGGGCGTACGAGCAGTACTTC. The chain uses TRBV27 and TRBJ2-7; 10 bases fit TRBD1. Germline V gives CDR1 MNHEY, CDR2 SMNVEV (reference sequence). The CDR3 is 14 amino acids. J lost 4 bases, V lost 2 bases, and 2 bases had no gene match.

V and J are TRBV29-1 and TRBJ2-7; 9 bases fit TRBD1. This CDR3 contains 13 residues. After removal of 2 bases from V and 4 bases from J, the junction contained 3 bases not matched to a gene. Germline CDR1 SQVTM, CDR2 ANQGSEA. CDR3 sequence reads: CSVEPGQGYEQYF. CDR3 DNA sequence: TGCAGCGTTGAACCGGGACAGGGTTACGAGCAGTACTTC.

The rearrangement uses TRBV7-2 and TRBJ2-7; D uncertain. The CDR3 loop spans 14 amino acids. Germline CDR1 is SGHTA and CDR2 is FQGNSA. V was shortened by 2 bases and J by 2 bases, with 10 bases between the two germline ends. CDR3 loop: CASSLIAGTYEQYF. The CDR3 DNA is TGTGCCAGCAGCTTAATCGCAGGAACCTACGAGCAGTACTTC.

This chain uses TRBV14 with TRBJ1-3; 7 nucleotides agree with TRBD1. The CDR3 extends over 15 amino acids. The ends lost 3 bases at V and 0 bases at J; junction bases unmatched: 2. Germline values: CDR1 SGHDN, CDR2 FVKESK. The CDR3 nucleotides read TGTGCCAGCAGCCACAGACAGGGCTCTGGAAACACCATATATTTT. This translates into CASSHRQGSGNTIYF.

The J gene is TRBJ2-5, the V gene TRBV7-2, with D tentatively TRBD2 (6 bases). The CDR3 is made up of 15 amino acids. V was cut by 4 bases and J by 4 bases, with 16 bases left in between. CDR1 is SGHTA, CDR2 FQGNSA, per germline. The CDR3 nucleotides are TGTGCCAGCAGCTCACAGTCGGGACTCAGAGAGACCCAGTACTTC. Protein sequence: CASSSQSGLRETQYF.